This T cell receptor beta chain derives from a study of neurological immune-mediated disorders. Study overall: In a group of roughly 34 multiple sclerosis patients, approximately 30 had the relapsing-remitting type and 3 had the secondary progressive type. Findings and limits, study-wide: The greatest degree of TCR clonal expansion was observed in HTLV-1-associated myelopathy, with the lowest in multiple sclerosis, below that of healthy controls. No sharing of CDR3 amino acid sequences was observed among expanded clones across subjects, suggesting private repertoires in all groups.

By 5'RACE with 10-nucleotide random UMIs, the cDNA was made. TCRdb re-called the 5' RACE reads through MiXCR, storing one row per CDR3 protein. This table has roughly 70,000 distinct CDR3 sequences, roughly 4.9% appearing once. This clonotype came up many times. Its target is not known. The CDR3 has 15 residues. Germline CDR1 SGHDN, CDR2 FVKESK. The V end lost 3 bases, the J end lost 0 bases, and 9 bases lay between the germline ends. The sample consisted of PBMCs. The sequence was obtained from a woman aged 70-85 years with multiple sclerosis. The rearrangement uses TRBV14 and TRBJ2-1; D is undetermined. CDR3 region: CASSQVPSSYNEQFF. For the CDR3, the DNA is TGTGCCAGCAGCCAGGTCCCAAGCTCCTACAATGAGCAGTTCTTC.